This T cell receptor (beta chain) was identified during a study of shared clonotypes between healthy human individuals. At the level of the study: Donor ages ranged 18 to 49 years: a couple of women, a few men.

For this clone: Since a much larger clone is just one base distant, this may be a read error.

Every contributor of samples was a Caucasian grown-up residing in Nashville, Tennessee. It was across several immunoSEQ plates that each subset's genomic DNA was evenly split. TCRdb keeps only in-frame clones here, not all; method: immunoSEQ multiplex PCR. The profile covers some 470,000 clones, with approximately 80% appearing a single time and 10% to 15% taken by the ten largest. The CDR3 runs 11 residues. Germline CDR1 is MGHDK and CDR2 is SYGVNS. V dropped 4 bases and J dropped 3 bases, with 3 bases sitting between them. The receptor comes from a middle-aged woman in good health. Some clones in this sample may be carry-over from other donors' samples. This chain joins TRBV25-1 and TRBJ2-5; D not resolved. What was sequenced was PBMCs. The CDR3 DNA reads TGTGCCAGCAGTGTAGAAGAGACCCAGTACTTC. Its protein is CASSVEETQYF.